This is a list of T cell receptor beta chains from one sample in a study of shared T cell receptors in the human thymus. Sequencing was performed with immunoSEQ multiplex PCR; in TCRdb, only in-frame clones are kept and a portion is missing. The sample yields some 720,000 clones, roughly 88% seen once. The same data also went into a second study, on human thymus T cells.

The source material was thymocytes. All receptors come from a boy under two years old with a congenital heart defect. The CDR3 runs from the conserved cysteine through the conserved F or W. Clone size is given for some rows only: seen once, a few or many times, or a class if the clone is expanded.

TRBJ1-1	TRBV15	NA	CATSRPRQVGREAFF
TRBJ2-3	TRBV30	NA	CAWSPSGLAGELTDTQYF
TRBJ2-1	TRBV6-1	NA	CASSERGPWEQFF
TRBJ2-1	TRBV2	NA	CASSDRSSGPYNEQFF
TRBJ1-5	TRBV4-2	NA	CASSQDGQEPQHF
TRBJ2-7	TRBV14	NA	CASSSAKREKYF
TRBJ1-5	TRBV27	NA	CASSLRPGAGEPQHF
TRBJ2-7	TRBV5-4	NA	CASSFGGLSYEQYF
TRBJ1-5	TRBV6-5	NA	CASSGGGSNQPQHF
TRBJ2-7	TRBV5-1	NA	CASSLGWRVDEQYF
TRBJ1-1	TRBV7-9	NA	CASSRQGVGDTEAFF
TRBJ1-5	TRBV20-1	NA	CSARDRGPQHF
TRBJ2-7	TRBV15	NA	CATSRDSGTGGPYEQYF
TRBJ1-2	TRBV27	NA	CASSFKDGDGHNYGYTF
TRBJ2-3	TRBV27	once	CASIPHRTGMRGTDTQYF
TRBJ1-2	TRBV5-6	NA	CASSPRRRRGGYTF
TRBJ2-7	TRBV2	NA	CASSRPAGGFPSSYEQYF
TRBJ2-5	TRBV6-5	NA	CASSYQGPIGETQYF
TRBJ1-4	TRBV14	NA	CASSRWGQGVREKLFF
TRBJ2-7	TRBV7-9	NA	CASSLVSGTRDYEQYF
TRBJ1-5	TRBV5-6	NA	CASSSAGRGNQPQHF
TRBJ2-7	TRBV28	NA	CASSFAGREGSYEQYF
TRBJ1-4	TRBV15	few	CATSRVWDIKLFF
TRBJ2-3	TRBV21-1	NA	CATRGRLAGPYTDTQYF